The T cell receptor beta chain under discussion was sequenced for a study of response to subunit inactivated influenza vaccine. Findings and limits, study-wide: Each seasonal influenza vaccination recruits few new T cells, the authors suggested.

A single record per CDR3 protein comes from TCRdb applying MiXCR to the RT-PCR reads. The sample has hundreds of thousands of distinct CDR3 sequences; about 14% are singletons. This clonotype was counted a few times. As yet, its antigen is unknown. The CDR3 consists of 13 residues. Germline assignment: CDR1 GTSNPN and CDR2 SVGIG (reference sequence). The junction had 0 bases not matched to a gene; V was cut back by 5 bases and J by 2 bases. V and J are TRBV30 and TRBJ1-5, with 10 bases that match TRBD1. The receptor was derived from a man between 45 and 60 years old who received an inactivated influenza vaccine. The sample was PBMCs from blood, taken less than 15 days before vaccination. The CDR3 loop is CAWGTGGNQPQHF. CDR3 sequence (DNA): TGTGCCTGGGGGACAGGGGGCAATCAGCCCCAGCATTTT.